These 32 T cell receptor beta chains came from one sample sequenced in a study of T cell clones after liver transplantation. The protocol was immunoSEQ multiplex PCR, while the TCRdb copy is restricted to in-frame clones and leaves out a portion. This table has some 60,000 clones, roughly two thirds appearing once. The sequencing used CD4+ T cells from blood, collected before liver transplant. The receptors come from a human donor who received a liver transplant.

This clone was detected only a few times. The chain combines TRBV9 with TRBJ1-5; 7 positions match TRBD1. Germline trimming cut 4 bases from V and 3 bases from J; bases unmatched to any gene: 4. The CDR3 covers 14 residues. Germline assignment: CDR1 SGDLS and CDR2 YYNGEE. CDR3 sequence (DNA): TGTGCCAGCAGCTCGGGACAGTTCAATCAGCCCCAGCATTTT. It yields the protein CASSSGQFNQPQHF. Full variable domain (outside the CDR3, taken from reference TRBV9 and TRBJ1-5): DSGVTQTPKHLITATGQRVTLRCSPRSGDLSVYWYQQSLDQGLQFLIQYYNGEERAKGNILERFSAQQFPDLHSELNLSSLELGDSALYFCASSSGQFNQPQHFGDGTRLSIL.

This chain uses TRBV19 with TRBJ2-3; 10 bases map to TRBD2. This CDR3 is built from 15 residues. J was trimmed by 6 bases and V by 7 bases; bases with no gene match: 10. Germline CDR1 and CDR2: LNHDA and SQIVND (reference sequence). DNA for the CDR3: TGTGCCAGTAACCCTAGCGGGGGAGGTCAGGATACGCAGTATTTT. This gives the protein CASNPSGGGQDTQYF.

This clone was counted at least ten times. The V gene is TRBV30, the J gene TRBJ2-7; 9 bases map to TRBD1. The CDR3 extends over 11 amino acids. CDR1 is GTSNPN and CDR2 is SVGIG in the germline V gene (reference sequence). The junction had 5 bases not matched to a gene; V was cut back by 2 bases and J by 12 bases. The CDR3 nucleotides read TGTGCCTGGAGTACGGGGACAGGGAGGTACTTC. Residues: CAWSTGTGRYF. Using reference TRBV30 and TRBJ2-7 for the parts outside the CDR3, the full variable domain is SQTIHQWPATLVQPVGSPLSLECTVEGTSNPNLYWYRQAAGRGLQLLFYSVGIGQISSEVPQNLSASRPQDRQFILSSKKLLLSDSGFYLCAWSTGTGRYFGPGTRLTVT.

The CDR3 bases are TGCGCCAGCAGCTCTAGCGGGGCCCAGGGAGAGACCCAGTACTTC. Translating it yields CASSSSGAQGETQYF. This chain links TRBV4-1 with TRBJ2-5, with TRBD2 matching over 9 bases. The germline V gene has CDR1 MGHRA and CDR2 YSYEKL. Trimming took 5 bases from V and 4 from J; bases not matched to a gene: 8. This CDR3 spans 15 amino acids.

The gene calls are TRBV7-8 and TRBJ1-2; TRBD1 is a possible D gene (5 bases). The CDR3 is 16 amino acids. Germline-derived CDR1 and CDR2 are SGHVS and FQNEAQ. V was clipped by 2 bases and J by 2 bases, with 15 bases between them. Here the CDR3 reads CASSLRVQAGNYGYTF. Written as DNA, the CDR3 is TGTGCCAGCAGCTTAAGAGTGCAGGCAGGGAACTATGGCTACACCTTC.

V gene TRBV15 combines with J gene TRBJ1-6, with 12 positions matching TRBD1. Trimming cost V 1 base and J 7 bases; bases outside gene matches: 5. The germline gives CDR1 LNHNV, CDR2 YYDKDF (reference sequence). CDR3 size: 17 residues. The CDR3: CATSRAGTGGLNSPLHF. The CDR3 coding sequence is TGTGCCACCAGCAGAGCCGGGACAGGGGGCCTGAATTCACCCCTCCACTTT.

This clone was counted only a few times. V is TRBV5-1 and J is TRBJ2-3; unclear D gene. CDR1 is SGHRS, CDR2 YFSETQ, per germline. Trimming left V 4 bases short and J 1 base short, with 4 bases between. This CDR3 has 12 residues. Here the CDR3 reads CASSPGTDTQYF. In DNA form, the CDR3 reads TGCGCCAGCAGCCCGGGCACAGATACGCAGTATTTT.

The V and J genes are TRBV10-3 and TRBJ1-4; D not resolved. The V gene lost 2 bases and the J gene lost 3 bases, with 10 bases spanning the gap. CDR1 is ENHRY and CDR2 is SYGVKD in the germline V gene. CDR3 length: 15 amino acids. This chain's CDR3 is CAISENKGANEKLFF. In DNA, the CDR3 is TGTGCCATCAGTGAGAATAAAGGAGCTAATGAAAAACTGTTTTTT.

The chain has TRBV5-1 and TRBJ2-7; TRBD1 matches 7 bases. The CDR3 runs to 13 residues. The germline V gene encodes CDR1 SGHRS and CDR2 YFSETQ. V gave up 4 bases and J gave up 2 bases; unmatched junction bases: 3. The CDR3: CASSRQGTYEQYF. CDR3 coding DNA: TGCGCCAGCAGCCGACAGGGAACCTACGAGCAGTACTTC.

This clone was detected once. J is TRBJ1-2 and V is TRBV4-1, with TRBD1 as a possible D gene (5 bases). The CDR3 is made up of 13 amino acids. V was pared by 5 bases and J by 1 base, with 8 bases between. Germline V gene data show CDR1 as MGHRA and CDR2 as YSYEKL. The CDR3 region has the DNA TGCGCCAGCAGCTTAGGGGATAACTATGGCTACACCTTC. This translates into CASSLGDNYGYTF.

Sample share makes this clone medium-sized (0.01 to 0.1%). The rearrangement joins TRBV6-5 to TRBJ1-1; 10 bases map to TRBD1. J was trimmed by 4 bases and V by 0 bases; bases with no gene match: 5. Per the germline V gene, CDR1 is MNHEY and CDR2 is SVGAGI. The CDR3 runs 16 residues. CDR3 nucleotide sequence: TGTGCCAGCAGTTACTCGGGACAGGGGAAGGGCACTGAAGCTTTCTTT. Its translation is CASSYSGQGKGTEAFF.

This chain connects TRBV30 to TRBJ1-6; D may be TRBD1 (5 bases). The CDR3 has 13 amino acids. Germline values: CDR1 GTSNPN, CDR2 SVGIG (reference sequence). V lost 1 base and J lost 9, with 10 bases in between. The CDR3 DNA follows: TGTGCCTGGAGTGAAAGTGACAGTTCACCCCTCCACTTT. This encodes CAWSESDSSPLHF.

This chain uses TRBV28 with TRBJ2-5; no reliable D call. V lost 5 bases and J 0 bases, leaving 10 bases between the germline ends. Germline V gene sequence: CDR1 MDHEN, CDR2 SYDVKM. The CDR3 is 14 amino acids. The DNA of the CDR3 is TGTGCCAGCAGTCGTAGTCGCAACCAAGAGACCCAGTACTTC. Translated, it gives CASSRSRNQETQYF.

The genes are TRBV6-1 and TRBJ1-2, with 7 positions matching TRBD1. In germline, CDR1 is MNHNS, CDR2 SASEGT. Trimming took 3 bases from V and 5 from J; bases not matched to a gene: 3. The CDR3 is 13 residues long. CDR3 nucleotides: TGTGCCAGCAGTGACGAGGACAGGTATGGCTACACCTTC. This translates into CASSDEDRYGYTF.

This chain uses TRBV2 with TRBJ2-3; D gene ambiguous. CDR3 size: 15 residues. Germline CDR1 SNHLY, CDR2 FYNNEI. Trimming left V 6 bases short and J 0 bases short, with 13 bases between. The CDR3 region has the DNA TGTGCCAGCAGCCCTGACTGGTCTAGCACAGATACGCAGTATTTT. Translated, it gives CASSPDWSSTDTQYF.

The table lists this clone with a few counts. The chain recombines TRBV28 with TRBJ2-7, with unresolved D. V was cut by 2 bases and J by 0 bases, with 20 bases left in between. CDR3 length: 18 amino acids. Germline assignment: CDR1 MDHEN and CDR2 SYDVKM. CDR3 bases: TGTGCCAGCAGTTTAGAAGCCCGTTTCTTATCGGGCTCCTACGAGCAGTACTTC. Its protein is CASSLEARFLSGSYEQYF.

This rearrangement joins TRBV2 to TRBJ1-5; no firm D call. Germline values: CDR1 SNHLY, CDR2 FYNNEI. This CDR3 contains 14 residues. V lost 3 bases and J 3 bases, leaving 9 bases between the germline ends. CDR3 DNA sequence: TGTGCCAGCAGTGAGACATCTCACAATCAGCCCCAGCATTTT. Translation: CASSETSHNQPQHF.

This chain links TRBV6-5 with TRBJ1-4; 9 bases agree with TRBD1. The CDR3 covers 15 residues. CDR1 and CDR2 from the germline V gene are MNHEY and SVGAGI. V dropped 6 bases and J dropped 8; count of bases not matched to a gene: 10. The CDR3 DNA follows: TGTGCCAGCAGGCGACCGGGACAGGGCGCCGAAAAACTGTTTTTT. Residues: CASRRPGQGAEKLFF.

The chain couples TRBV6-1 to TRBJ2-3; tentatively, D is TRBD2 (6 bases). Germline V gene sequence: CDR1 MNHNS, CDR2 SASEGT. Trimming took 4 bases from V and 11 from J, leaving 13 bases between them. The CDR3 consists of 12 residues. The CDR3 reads CASSALGEVQYF. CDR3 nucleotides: TGTGCCAGCAGTGCACTGGGGGAGGTGCAGTATTTT.

For the CDR3, the DNA is TGCGCCAGCAGCCAAGTGTTTCAGGGTCGAACTGAAGCTTTCTTT. It specifies CASSQVFQGRTEAFF. V gene TRBV4-1 combines with J gene TRBJ1-1, with a tentative D call TRBD1 (5 bases). The CDR3 covers 15 residues. Trimming removed 1 base from V and 5 bases from J, with 14 bases in between. Germline V gene lookup returns CDR1 MGHRA and CDR2 YSYEKL.

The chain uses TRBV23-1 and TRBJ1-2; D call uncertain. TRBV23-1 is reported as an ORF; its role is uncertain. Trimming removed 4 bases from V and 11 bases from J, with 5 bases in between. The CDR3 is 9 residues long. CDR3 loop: CASSLQYTF. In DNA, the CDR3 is TGCGCCAGCAGTCTGCAGTACACCTTC.

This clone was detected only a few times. The CDR3 DNA follows: TGTGCCAGCAGTTTATTCGGGATGAGTGGGTACTTC. Its translation: CASSLFGMSGYF. The chain recombines TRBV28 with TRBJ2-7; D may be TRBD2 (5 bases). Deletions cut 1 base from V and 12 bases from J, with 13 bases between. The CDR3 has 12 residues. In germline, CDR1 is MDHEN, CDR2 SYDVKM.

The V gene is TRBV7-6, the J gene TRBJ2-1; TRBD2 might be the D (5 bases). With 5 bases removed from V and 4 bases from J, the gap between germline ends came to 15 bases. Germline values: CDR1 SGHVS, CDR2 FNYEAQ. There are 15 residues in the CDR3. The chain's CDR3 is CASSRSEGSYNEQFF. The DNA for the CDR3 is TGTGCCAGCAGCCGCTCTGAGGGATCTTACAATGAGCAGTTCTTC. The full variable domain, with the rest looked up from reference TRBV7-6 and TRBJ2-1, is GAGVSQSPRYKVTKRGQDVALRCDPISGHVSLYWYRQALGQGPEFLTYFNYEAQQDKSGLPNDRFSAERPEGSISTLTIQRTEQRDSAMYRCASSRSEGSYNEQFFGPGTRLTVL.

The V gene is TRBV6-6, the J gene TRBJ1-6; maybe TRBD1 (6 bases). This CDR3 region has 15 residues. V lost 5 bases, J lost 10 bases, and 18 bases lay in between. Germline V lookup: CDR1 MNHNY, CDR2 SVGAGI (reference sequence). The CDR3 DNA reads TGTGCCAGCAGTCCCGTGGGGGGGGCCGTCTCACCCCTCCACTTT. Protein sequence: CASSPVGGAVSPLHF.

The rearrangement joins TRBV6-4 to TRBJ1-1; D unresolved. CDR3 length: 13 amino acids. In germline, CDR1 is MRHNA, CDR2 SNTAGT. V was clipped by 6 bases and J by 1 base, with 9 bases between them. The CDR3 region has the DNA TGTGCCAGCAGGGCCACAGCGAACACTGAAGCTTTCTTT. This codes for CASRATANTEAFF.

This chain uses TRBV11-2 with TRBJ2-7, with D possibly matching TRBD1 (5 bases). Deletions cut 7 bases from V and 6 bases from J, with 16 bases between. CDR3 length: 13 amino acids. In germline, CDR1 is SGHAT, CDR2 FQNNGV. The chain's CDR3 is CASIPGAGFEQYF. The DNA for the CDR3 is TGTGCCAGCATCCCCGGTGCAGGGTTCGAGCAGTACTTC.

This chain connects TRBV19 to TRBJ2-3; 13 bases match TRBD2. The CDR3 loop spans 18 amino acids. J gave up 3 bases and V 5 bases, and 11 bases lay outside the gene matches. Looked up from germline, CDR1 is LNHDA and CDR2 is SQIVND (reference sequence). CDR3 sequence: CASSPTSGGPRTTDTQYF. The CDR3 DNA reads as TGTGCCAGTAGTCCGACTAGCGGGGGGCCTCGGACTACAGATACGCAGTATTTT.

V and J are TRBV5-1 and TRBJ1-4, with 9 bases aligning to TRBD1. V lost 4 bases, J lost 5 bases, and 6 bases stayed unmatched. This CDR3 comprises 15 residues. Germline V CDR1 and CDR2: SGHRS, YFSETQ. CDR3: CASSPRGTGNEKLFF. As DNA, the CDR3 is TGCGCCAGCAGCCCCCGAGGGACAGGGAATGAAAAACTGTTTTTT.

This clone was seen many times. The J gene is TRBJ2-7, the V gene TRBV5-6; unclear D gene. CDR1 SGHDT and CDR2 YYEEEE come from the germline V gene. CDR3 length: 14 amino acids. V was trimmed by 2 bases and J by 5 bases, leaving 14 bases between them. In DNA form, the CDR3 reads TGTGCCAGCAGCTTTGGAACCCTAGTGGACGAGCAGTACTTC. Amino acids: CASSFGTLVDEQYF.

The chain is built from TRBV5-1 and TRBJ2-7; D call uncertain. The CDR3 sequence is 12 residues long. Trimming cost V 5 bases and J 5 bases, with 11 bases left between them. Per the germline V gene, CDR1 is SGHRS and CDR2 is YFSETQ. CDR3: CASRQSSHEQYF. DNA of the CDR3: TGCGCCAGCAGGCAATCAAGCCACGAGCAGTACTTC.

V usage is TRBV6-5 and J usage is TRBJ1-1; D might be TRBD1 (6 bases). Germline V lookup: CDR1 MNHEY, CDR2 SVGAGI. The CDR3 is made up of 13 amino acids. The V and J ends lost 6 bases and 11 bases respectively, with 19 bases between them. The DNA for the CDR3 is TGTGCCAGCAGAGCCCAGGGGAAGTTGGTGGCTTTCTTT. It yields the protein CASRAQGKLVAFF.

CDR3 sequence: CASSLTRGTGSPLHF. In DNA, the CDR3 is TGTGCCAGCAGTTTAACAAGGGGGACGGGCTCACCCCTCCACTTT. The chain has TRBV27 and TRBJ1-6; possibly TRBD1 for D (6 bases). Germline V gene data show CDR1 as MNHEY and CDR2 as SMNVEV (reference sequence). The V gene lost 2 bases and the J gene lost 10 bases, with 15 bases spanning the gap. This CDR3 comprises 15 residues.